This T cell receptor beta chain was identified in a study of T cell repertoires in cytomegalovirus infection. Study-level information: Selected CMV epitopes included recently identified HLA-C-restricted ones as well as well-studied HLA-B-restricted ones. Public TCR beta signatures marked donors with CMV infection and the matching HLA.

TCRdb analysed the reads with MiXCR anew, one entry per CDR3 protein. Of approximately 910,000 distinct CDR3 sequences in the sample, roughly 30% were seen once. This clonotype has just one count. Antigen specificity is unknown. The CDR3 runs 15 residues. Between the trimmed V and J ends, which lost 5 bases and 7 bases, there was a span of 19 bases. The J gene is TRBJ2-3, the V gene TRBV12-3 or TRBV12-4; no definite D call. This receptor was obtained from a human donor in good health (CMV status not recorded). Some clones in this sample may be carry-over from other donors' samples. Sequencing used cultured CD8+ T cells from PBMCs, obtained from culture after CMV antigen stimulation. CDR3 amino acids: CASSPPLYTSYTQYF. In nucleotides, the CDR3 is TGTGCCAGCAGTCCCCCCCTCTACACATCTTATACGCAGTATTTT.